The 10 T cell receptor beta chains given below trace back to one sample, sequenced in a study of cytomegalovirus exposure and HLA in healthy donors. The PCR employed 60 Vbeta primers together with 13 Jbeta primers. Assay: immunoSEQ multiplex PCR; the TCRdb copy retains only in-frame clones and omits some. The top ten clones hold around 10% of a sample with around 65,000 clones, roughly 85% of them seen once. The sequenced material came from PBMCs. All receptors come from a female donor in good health and CMV-seronegative.

J is TRBJ2-5 and V is TRBV5-1, with 9 bases that match TRBD1. CDR1 and CDR2 (germline): SGHRS, YFSETQ. This CDR3 has 15 residues. J gave up 3 bases and V 4 bases, and 7 bases lay outside the gene matches. CDR3 sequence reads: CASSTTGTGKETQYF. The CDR3 DNA follows: TGCGCCAGCAGCACTACCGGGACAGGGAAAGAGACCCAGTACTTC.

This clone was counted a few times. This sequence joins TRBV2 and TRBJ1-4, with no clear D. Per germline, CDR1 SNHLY and CDR2 FYNNEI. This CDR3 is built from 17 residues. Trimming removed 3 bases from V and 0 bases from J, with 14 bases in between. The CDR3 DNA reads TGTGCCAGCAGTGACGTGGCCCCGCGGTCAACTAATGAAAAACTGTTTTTT. Protein product: CASSDVAPRSTNEKLFF. Full variable domain (rest looked up from reference TRBV2 and TRBJ1-4): EPEVTQTPSHQVTQMGQEVILRCVPISNHLYFYWYRQILGQKVEFLVSFYNNEISEKSEIFDDQFSVERPDGSNFTLKIRSTKLEDSAMYFCASSDVAPRSTNEKLFFGSGTQLSVL.

J is TRBJ1-1 and V is TRBV25-1; TRBD1 aligns across 8 bases. This CDR3 is built from 15 residues. Looked up from germline, CDR1 is MGHDK and CDR2 is SYGVNS. The V segment lost 2 bases and the J segment 3 bases; nucleotides outside the gene matches: 5. The CDR3 reads CASSEQGAVDTEAFF. CDR3 in DNA: TGTGCCAGCAGTGAACAGGGGGCAGTTGACACTGAAGCTTTCTTT.

This sequence joins TRBV7-8 and TRBJ1-1; TRBD1 might be the D (5 bases). Per germline, CDR1 SGHVS and CDR2 FQNEAQ. The ends were cut back, 2 bases at V and 0 bases at J, with 10 bases in the middle. The CDR3 is 15 amino acids. CDR3 protein: CASSLSHRMNTEAFF. CDR3 DNA sequence: TGTGCCAGCAGCTTATCCCACAGGATGAACACTGAAGCTTTCTTT.

CDR3 nucleotide sequence: TGTGCCAGCAGTGATCGTCCGGGGGTGAACACCGGGGAGCTGTTTTTT. It is translated as CASSDRPGVNTGELFF. The chain joins TRBV6-1 to TRBJ2-2; perhaps TRBD2 as D (6 bases). V dropped 3 bases and J dropped 1 base, with 12 bases sitting between them. Looked up from germline, CDR1 is MNHNS and CDR2 is SASEGT. The CDR3 length is 16 residues.

The V call is TRBV6-6, the J call TRBJ2-5; D uncertain. With 6 bases removed from V and 4 bases from J, the gap between germline ends came to 15 bases. Germline CDR1 reads MNHNY; CDR2 reads SVGAGI (reference sequence). This CDR3 is 14 amino acids long. In nucleotides, the CDR3 is TGTGCCAGCAGGCTTACTTCCGAGTCAGAGACCCAGTACTTC. It yields the protein CASRLTSESETQYF.

The chain carries TRBV11-2 and TRBJ2-1, with D perhaps matching TRBD2 (6 bases). This CDR3 contains 16 residues. Germline assignment: CDR1 SGHAT and CDR2 FQNNGV. V was cut by 3 bases and J by 0 bases, with 12 bases left in between. The CDR3 coding sequence is TGTGCCAGCAGCTTGGGGACTGCCCCCTCCTACAATGAGCAGTTCTTC. Residues: CASSLGTAPSYNEQFF.

This rearrangement joins TRBV27 to TRBJ1-6, with D perhaps matching TRBD1 (5 bases). This CDR3 contains 15 residues. Germline loops: CDR1 MNHEY, CDR2 SMNVEV (reference sequence). V was cut by 0 bases and J by 11 bases, with 14 bases left in between. DNA of the CDR3: TGTGCCAGCAGTTTATCAATGAGACAGTGGGCACCCCTCCACTTT. Translation gives CASSLSMRQWAPLHF.

This chain links TRBV27 with TRBJ2-5, with 7 bases aligning to TRBD2. Germline values: CDR1 MNHEY, CDR2 SMNVEV (reference sequence). This CDR3 spans 15 amino acids. With V trimmed by 8 bases and J by 1 base, 10 bases remained unmatched. This CDR3 is CASGDEGLPQETQYF. The DNA for the CDR3 is TGTGCCAGCGGGGATGAGGGACTACCCCAAGAGACCCAGTACTTC.

The rearrangement joins TRBV28 to TRBJ1-1, with TRBD1 as a possible D gene (5 bases). In germline, CDR1 is MDHEN, CDR2 SYDVKM. V lost 11 bases, J lost 1 base, and 17 bases lay in between. CDR3 length: 14 residues. The chain's CDR3 is CAVRRGTGNTEAFF. CDR3 DNA: TGTGCCGTTCGGCGGGGTACAGGGAACACTGAAGCTTTCTTT.